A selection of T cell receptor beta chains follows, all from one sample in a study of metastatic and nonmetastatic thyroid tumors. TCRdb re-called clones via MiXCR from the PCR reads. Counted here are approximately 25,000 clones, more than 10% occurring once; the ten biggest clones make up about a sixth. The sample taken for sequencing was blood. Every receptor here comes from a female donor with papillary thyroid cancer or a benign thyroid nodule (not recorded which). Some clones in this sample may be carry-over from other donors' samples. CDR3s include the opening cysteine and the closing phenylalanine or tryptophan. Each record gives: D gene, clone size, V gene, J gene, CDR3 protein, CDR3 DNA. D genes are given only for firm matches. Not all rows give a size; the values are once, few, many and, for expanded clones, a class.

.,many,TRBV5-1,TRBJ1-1,CASSLGQETEAFF,TGCGCCAGCAGCTTGGGACAGGAGACTGAAGCTTTCTTT
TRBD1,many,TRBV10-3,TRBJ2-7,CATMGQTYEQYF,TGTGCCACCATGGGACAGACCTACGAGCAGTACTTC
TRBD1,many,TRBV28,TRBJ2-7,CASSSRDRGTYEQYF,TGTGCCAGCAGTTCCCGGGACAGGGGCACCTACGAGCAGTACTTC
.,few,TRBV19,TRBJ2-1,CASTVTISSYNEQFF,TGTGCCAGTACTGTTACTATCAGCTCCTACAATGAGCAGTTCTTC
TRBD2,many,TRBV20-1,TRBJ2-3,CSARWAGADTQYF,TGCAGTGCTAGATGGGCGGGAGCGGATACGCAGTATTTT
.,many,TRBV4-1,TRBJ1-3,CASSQDVRGIFGNTIYF,TGCGCCAGCAGCCAAGATGTTAGAGGGATCTTCGGAAACACCATATATTTT
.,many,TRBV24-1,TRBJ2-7,CATMAGPNSYEQYF,TGTGCCACCATGGCCGGACCGAACAGCTACGAGCAGTACTTC
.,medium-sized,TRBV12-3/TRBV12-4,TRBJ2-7,CASSFNGGGYEQYF,TGTGCCAGCAGTTTTAATGGGGGCGGCTACGAGCAGTACTTC
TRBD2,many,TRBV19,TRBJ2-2,CASSIRGREGRAGELFF,TGTGCCAGTAGTATCCGTGGGCGGGAGGGAAGAGCCGGGGAGCTGTTTTTT
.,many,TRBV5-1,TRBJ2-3,CASSRQGTDTQYF,TGCGCCAGCAGCCGACAGGGCACAGATACGCAGTATTTT
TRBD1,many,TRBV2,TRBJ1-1,CASRTGDYTEAFF,TGTGCCAGCAGGACAGGGGACTACACTGAAGCTTTCTTT
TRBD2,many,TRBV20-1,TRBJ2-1,CSAYQAGTSGFTEQFF,TGCAGTGCTTATCAAGCCGGGACTAGCGGGTTCACTGAGCAGTTCTTC
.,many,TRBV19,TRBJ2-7,CASRGYQEQYF,TGTGCCAGTAGAGGGTATCAAGAGCAGTACTTC
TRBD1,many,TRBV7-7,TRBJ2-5,CASSATGAEETQYF,TGTGCCAGCAGCGCCACAGGGGCCGAGGAGACCCAGTACTTC
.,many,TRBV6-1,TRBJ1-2,CASSSDGYGYTF,TGTGCCAGCAGCTCCGACGGATATGGCTACACCTTC
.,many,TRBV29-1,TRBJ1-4,CSVGGGDEKLFF,TGCAGCGTCGGGGGAGGGGATGAAAAACTGTTTTTT
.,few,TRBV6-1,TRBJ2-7,CASRFTGVVSEQYF,TGTGCCAGCCGCTTTACGGGAGTGGTTTCCGAGCAGTACTTC
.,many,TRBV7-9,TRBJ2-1,CASSLAVFTYNEQFF,TGTGCCAGCAGCTTAGCGGTCTTCACCTACAATGAGCAGTTCTTC
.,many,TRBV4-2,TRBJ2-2,CASSTSRAGGGTGELFF,TGTGCCAGCAGCACCAGTCGGGCGGGCGGTGGCACCGGGGAGCTGTTTTTT
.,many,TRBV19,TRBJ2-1,CASSIIGNNEQFF,TGTGCCAGTAGTATTATAGGTAACAATGAGCAGTTCTTC
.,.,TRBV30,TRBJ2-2,CAWGGGPSMFF,TGTGCCTGGGGGGGAGGACCGTCGATGTTTTTT
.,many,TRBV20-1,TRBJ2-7,CSARDRARVSYEQYF,TGCAGTGCTAGAGATAGGGCCAGAGTGAGCTACGAGCAGTACTTC
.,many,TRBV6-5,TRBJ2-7,CASSYRTKYEQYF,TGTGCCAGCAGTTACAGAACTAAGTACGAGCAGTACTTC
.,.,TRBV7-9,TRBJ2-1,CASSLGHYNEQFF,TGTGCCAGCAGCTTAGGTCACTACAATGAGCAGTTCTTC
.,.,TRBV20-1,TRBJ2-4,CSAQSGIQYF,TGCAGTGCCCAGTCAGGCATTCAGTACTTC
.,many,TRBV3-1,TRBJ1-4,CASSQDLNVEKLFF,TGTGCCAGCAGCCAAGATCTTAATGTTGAAAAACTGTTTTTT
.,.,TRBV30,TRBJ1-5,CAWSGGVGQPQHF,TGTGCCTGGAGTGGGGGGGTCGGTCAGCCCCAGCATTTT
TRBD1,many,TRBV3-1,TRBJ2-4,CASSHRTGGAKNIQYF,TGTGCCAGCAGCCACCGGACAGGTGGAGCCAAAAACATTCAGTACTTC
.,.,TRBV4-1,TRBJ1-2,CAGSPTGGANYGYTF,TGCGCCGGCAGCCCCACGGGGGGCGCTAACTATGGCTACACTTTC
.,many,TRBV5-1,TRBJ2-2,CASSLVPEADTGELFF,TGCGCCAGCAGCTTGGTCCCTGAGGCCGACACCGGGGAGCTGTTTTTT
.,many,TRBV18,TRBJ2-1,CASSVWDVGGNEQFF,TGTGCCAGCTCAGTATGGGACGTCGGAGGGAATGAGCAGTTCTTC
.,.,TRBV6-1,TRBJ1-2,CASSGRVDGYTF,TGTGCCAGCAGTGGCAGGGTTGATGGCTACACCTTC
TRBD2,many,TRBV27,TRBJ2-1,CASSFGTSGHNEQFF,TGTGCCAGCAGTTTCGGGACTAGCGGACACAATGAGCAGTTCTTC
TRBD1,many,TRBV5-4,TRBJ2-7,CASSLAPGQGISYEQYF,TGTGCCAGCAGCTTGGCCCCGGGACAGGGAATCTCCTACGAGCAGTACTTC
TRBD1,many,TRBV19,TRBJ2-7,CASRWTGSYEQYF,TGTGCCAGTAGATGGACAGGGAGCTACGAGCAGTACTTC
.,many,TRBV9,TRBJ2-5,CASSVGGLGETQYF,TGTGCCAGCAGCGTCGGGGGGCTGGGAGAGACCCAGTACTTC
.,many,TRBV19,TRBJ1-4,CASSSKNGVNEKLFF,TGTGCCAGTAGTTCGAAGAACGGGGTTAATGAAAAACTGTTTTTT
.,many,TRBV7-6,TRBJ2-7,CASSLEGSSYEQYF,TGTGCCAGCAGCCTGGAGGGTTCCTCCTACGAGCAGTACTTC
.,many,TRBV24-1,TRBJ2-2,CATQLSQGFTGELFF,TGTGCCACCCAACTCTCCCAGGGTTTTACCGGGGAGCTGTTTTTT
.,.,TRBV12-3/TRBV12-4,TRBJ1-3,CASSLGGATGNTIYF,TGTGCCAGCAGTTTAGGGGGGGCTACTGGAAACACCATATATTTT
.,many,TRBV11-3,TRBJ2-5,CASSLFETQYF,TGTGCCAGCAGCTTGTTCGAGACCCAGTACTTC
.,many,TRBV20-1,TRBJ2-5,CSAARMGETQYF,TGCAGTGCTGCTAGAATGGGCGAGACCCAGTACTTC
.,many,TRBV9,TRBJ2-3,CASSTSAESTDTQYF,TGTGCCAGCAGCACGTCTGCGGAGAGCACAGATACGCAGTATTTT
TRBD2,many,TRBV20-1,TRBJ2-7,CSARGLDVGYEQYF,TGCAGTGCTAGGGGACTAGATGTTGGGTACGAGCAGTACTTC
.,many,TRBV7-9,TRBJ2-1,CASTPPPHNEQFF,TGTGCCAGCACCCCCCCCCCCCACAATGAGCAGTTCTTC
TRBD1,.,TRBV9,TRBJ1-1,CASSAPTGGDTEAFF,TGTGCCAGCAGCGCCCCTACAGGGGGGGACACTGAAGCTTTCTTT
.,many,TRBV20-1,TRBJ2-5,CSAWAGEGGFQETQYF,TGCAGTGCTTGGGCAGGGGAAGGTGGTTTCCAAGAGACCCAGTACTTC
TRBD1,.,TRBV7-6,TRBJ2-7,CASSLLRQGTYEQYF,TGTGCCAGCAGCTTATTGAGACAGGGGACCTACGAGCAGTACTTC